What follows are 10 T cell receptor beta chains derived from one specimen sequenced in a study of identical twins. TCRdb analysed the 5' RACE reads with MiXCR anew, one entry per CDR3 protein. The table lists fewer than 450,000 distinct CDR3 sequences, 8.5% to 10% of them singletons. Sequences were obtained from naive T cells sorted from blood. Source of these receptors: a woman in her fifties or sixties in good health.

This clonotype was seen many times. The gene calls are TRBV11-2 and TRBJ2-1; 7 bases align to TRBD2. V was clipped by 6 bases and J by 10 bases; unmatched bases: 6. Looked up from germline, CDR1 is SGHAT and CDR2 is FQNNGV. The CDR3 consists of 12 residues. CDR3 loop: CASRAQLAEQFF. The CDR3 coding sequence is TGTGCCAGCAGAGCTCAACTAGCGGAGCAGTTCTTC.

About this clonotype: An end of the junction differs from the germline gene, which may be a read error. The chain has TRBV7-7 and TRBJ2-5, with 10 bases aligning to TRBD2. The CDR3 extends over 16 amino acids. Germline CDR1 and CDR2: SSHAT and FNYEAQ (reference sequence). The CDR3 coding sequence is TGTGCTAGCAGCTTAGACCTAGCGGGAGTTTCAGAGACCCAGTACTTC. Its protein product is CASSLDLAGVSETQYF.

J is TRBJ1-2 and V is TRBV3-1; 8 bases map to TRBD1. The trim removed 0 bases at V and 8 bases at J, leaving 5 bases unmatched. This CDR3 region has 14 residues. CDR1 is LGHDT and CDR2 is YNNKEL in the germline V gene (reference sequence). CDR3 bases: TGTGCCAGCAGCCAAGAACGACAGGGGATAGGCTACACCTTC. Amino acid sequence: CASSQERQGIGYTF. Complete variable domain (other parts from reference TRBV3-1 and TRBJ1-2): DTAVSQTPKYLVTQMGNDKSIKCEQNLGHDTMYWYKQDSKKFLKIMFSYNNKELIINETVPNRFSPKSPDKAHLNLHINSLELGDSAVYFCASSQERQGIGYTFGSGTRLTVV.

This clonotype has a count of ten or more. V usage is TRBV20-1 and J usage is TRBJ2-3; 13 positions match TRBD2. This CDR3 has 15 amino acids. J gave up 4 bases and V 6 bases, and 7 bases lay outside the gene matches. The germline gives CDR1 DFQATT, CDR2 SNEGSKA (reference sequence). The CDR3 spells CSAIGLAGVPDTQYF. CDR3 sequence (DNA): TGCAGTGCCATCGGACTAGCGGGAGTTCCAGATACGCAGTATTTT.

This clonotype was seen ten or more times. The genes are TRBV20-1 and TRBJ2-5; a possible D gene is TRBD2 (5 bases). Per the germline V gene, CDR1 is DFQATT and CDR2 is SNEGSKA (reference sequence). Deletions cut 6 bases from V and 5 bases from J, with 16 bases between. The CDR3 sequence is 13 residues long. CDR3 sequence: CSALGLRRETQYF. The CDR3 DNA reads TGCAGTGCGCTAGGTCTAAGGAGGGAGACCCAGTACTTC.

This clonotype has ten or more counts. The V gene is TRBV20-1, the J gene TRBJ2-2, with a possible D match to TRBD1 (6 bases). In germline, CDR1 is DFQATT, CDR2 SNEGSKA (reference sequence). There are 17 residues in the CDR3. Trimming took off 2 bases at V and 5 bases at J, with 21 bases between the two ends. The CDR3 region is CSARSVTGTTTTGELFF. In DNA form, the CDR3 reads TGCAGTGCTAGAAGTGTTACCGGGACAACGACAACCGGGGAGCTGTTTTTT.

This clonotype showed up many times. The rearrangement joins TRBV12-3 or TRBV12-4 to TRBJ1-1; no reliable D call. There are 13 residues in the CDR3. Trimming shortened V by 6 bases and J by 0 bases, and 8 bases separated the two germline ends. CDR3: CASRHTMNTEAFF. The CDR3, as DNA: TGTGCCAGCAGGCACACTATGAACACTGAAGCTTTCTTT.

In DNA, the CDR3 is TGCAGCACTGAAGCGGGAGAAGAGACCCAGTACTTC. Protein sequence: CSTEAGEETQYF. This chain connects TRBV29-1 to TRBJ2-5, with 8 bases that match TRBD2. This CDR3 spans 12 amino acids. Germline V gene lookup returns CDR1 SQVTM and CDR2 ANQGSEA. Losses at the gene ends were 8 bases for V and 3 bases for J; bases not matched to a gene: 5. Together with reference TRBV29-1 and TRBJ2-5, the CDR3 gives the full variable domain: SAVISQKPSRDICQRGTSLTIQCQVDSQVTMMFWYRQQPGQSLTLIATANQGSEATYESGFVIDKFPISRPNLTFSTLTVSNMSPEDSSIYLCSTEAGEETQYFGPGTRLLVL.

The chain recombines TRBV7-3 with TRBJ2-1, with D maybe TRBD1 (6 bases). The CDR3 runs 15 residues. CDR1 is SGHTA and CDR2 is FQGTGA in the germline V gene. V lost 2 bases and J 2 bases, leaving 10 bases between the germline ends. The CDR3: CASSLGGITYNEQFF. The CDR3 DNA follows: TGTGCCAGCAGCTTAGGGGGCATCACCTACAATGAGCAGTTCTTC.

This clonotype was seen many times. This chain links TRBV5-1 with TRBJ2-3; weak D call: TRBD1 (6 bases). The germline V gene has CDR1 SGHRS and CDR2 YFSETQ. The CDR3 loop spans 15 amino acids. V was cut by 6 bases and J by 2 bases, with 16 bases left in between. CDR3 bases: TGCGCCAGCAATCCAATGGACAGCCTCACAGATACGCAGTATTTT. Amino acids: CASNPMDSLTDTQYF.